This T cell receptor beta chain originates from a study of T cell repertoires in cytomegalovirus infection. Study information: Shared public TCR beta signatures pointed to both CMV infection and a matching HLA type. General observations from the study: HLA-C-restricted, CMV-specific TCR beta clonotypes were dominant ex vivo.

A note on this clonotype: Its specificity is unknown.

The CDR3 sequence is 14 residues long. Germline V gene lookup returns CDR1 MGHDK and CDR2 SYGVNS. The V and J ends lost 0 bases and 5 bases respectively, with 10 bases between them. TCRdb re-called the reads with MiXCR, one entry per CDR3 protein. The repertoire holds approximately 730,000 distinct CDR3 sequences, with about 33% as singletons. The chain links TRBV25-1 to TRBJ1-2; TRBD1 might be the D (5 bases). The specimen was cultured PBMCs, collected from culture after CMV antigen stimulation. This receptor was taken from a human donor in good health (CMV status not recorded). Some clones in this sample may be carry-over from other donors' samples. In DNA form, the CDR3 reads TGTGCCAGCAGTGAATACTCAGGGCGATATGGCTACACCTTC. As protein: CASSEYSGRYGYTF.